This record concerns one T cell receptor beta chain sequence. These data belong to a study of T cell changes during pregnancy in multiple sclerosis. The repertoire was sequenced with immunoSEQ multiplex PCR; TCRdb's copy has only in-frame clones and lacks some. The data show about 32,000 clones, with roughly 89% seen just once and about 10% held by the top ten. Germline CDR1 is SGHTA and CDR2 is FQGNSA. With 5 bases clipped from V and 8 bases from J, the junction kept 14 bases outside the gene matches. The CDR3 runs to 16 residues. The sequence derives from a female donor with multiple sclerosis, enrolled in a pregnancy study. Source: CD8+ T cells from peripheral blood mononuclear cells, taken in the second trimester of pregnancy. The V and J genes are TRBV7-2 and TRBJ1-2; 10 positions match TRBD1. CDR3 amino acids: CASSPWTGGSLRGYTF. CDR3 nucleotides: TGTGCCAGCAGCCCCTGGACAGGGGGAAGTCTTAGGGGCTACACCTTC.